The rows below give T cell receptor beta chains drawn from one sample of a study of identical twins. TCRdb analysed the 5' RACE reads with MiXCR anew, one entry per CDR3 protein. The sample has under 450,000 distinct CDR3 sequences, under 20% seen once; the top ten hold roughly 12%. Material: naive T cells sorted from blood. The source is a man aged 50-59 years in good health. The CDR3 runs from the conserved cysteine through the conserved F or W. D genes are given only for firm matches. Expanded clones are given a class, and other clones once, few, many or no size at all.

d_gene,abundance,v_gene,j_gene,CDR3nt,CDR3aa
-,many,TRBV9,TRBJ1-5,TGTGCCAGCAGCGTTCAAGGAGGCAATCAGCCCCAGCATTTT,CASSVQGGNQPQHF
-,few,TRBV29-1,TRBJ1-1,TGCAGCGTTGAAAGGCCCTATGAAGCTTTCTTT,CSVERPYEAFF
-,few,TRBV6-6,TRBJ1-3,TGTGCCAGCATAGGGGGAAACACCATATATTTT,CASIGGNTIYF
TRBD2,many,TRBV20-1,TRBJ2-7,TGCAGTGCTATAAAAAGAGGACCGGGACTAGCTGACGAGCAGTACTTC,CSAIKRGPGLADEQYF
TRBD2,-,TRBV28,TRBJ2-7,TGTGCCAGCAGTCGGAGTACTAGCGGGGGGTGGGTCTTC,CASSRSTSGGWVF
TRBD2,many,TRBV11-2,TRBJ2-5,TGTGCCAGCAGCCGTCTGGCCGGGAGGTTGGAGACCCAGTACTTC,CASSRLAGRLETQYF
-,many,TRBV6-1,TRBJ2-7,TGTGCCAGCAGTACCACCCCAGGGGCCTACGAGCAGTACTTC,CASSTTPGAYEQYF
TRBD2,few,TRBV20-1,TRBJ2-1,TGCAGTGCTAGTGGCGCTAGCGGATACCAATTTGAGCAGTTCTTC,CSASGASGYQFEQFF
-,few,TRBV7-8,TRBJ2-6,TGTGCCAGCAAACAGGGATCTGGGGCCAACGTCCTGACTTTC,CASKQGSGANVLTF
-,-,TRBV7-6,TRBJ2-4,TGTGCCAGCAGCCCTAACCCAAGGGATAGTGTAGCCAAAAACATTCAGTACTTC,CASSPNPRDSVAKNIQYF
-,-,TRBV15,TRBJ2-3,TGTGCCACCAGCAGAGATAGGCTGAGGGTATACACAGATACGCAGTATTTT,CATSRDRLRVYTDTQYF
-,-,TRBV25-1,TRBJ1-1,TGTGCCAGCAGTGAGTTCGGGAGCTCCACTGAAGCTTTCTTT,CASSEFGSSTEAFF
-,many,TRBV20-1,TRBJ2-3,TGCAGTGCCATCACGCCCAGGGGAGGAACAGATACGCAGTATTTT,CSAITPRGGTDTQYF
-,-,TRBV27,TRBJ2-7,TGTGCCAGCAGTTTACGTCGGGAGAAGTACGAGCAGTACTTC,CASSLRREKYEQYF
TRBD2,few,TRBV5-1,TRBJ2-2,TGCGCCAGCAGCCTATTAGCGGGAGGAAACACCGGGGAGCTGTTTTTT,CASSLLAGGNTGELFF
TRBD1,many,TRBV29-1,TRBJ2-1,TGCAGCGTTGAAAGAGGGACAGGGTCCTACAATGAGCAGTTCTTC,CSVERGTGSYNEQFF
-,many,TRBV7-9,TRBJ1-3,TGTGCCAGCAGCTTGGCAGGCTCTAGAAACACCATATATTTT,CASSLAGSRNTIYF
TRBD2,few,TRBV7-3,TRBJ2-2,TGTGCCAGCAGCGAAAGGGGTCTAGCGGGGGGATCCGGGGAGCTGTTTTTT,CASSERGLAGGSGELFF
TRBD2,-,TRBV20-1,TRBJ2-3,TGCAGTGCTAGAGTGGGTACTAGCGGGAGCAGCACAGATACGCAGTATTTT,CSARVGTSGSSTDTQYF
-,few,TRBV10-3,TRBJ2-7,TGTGCCATCAGTGATGATGGATTTAAGGGGTACGAGCAGTACTTC,CAISDDGFKGYEQYF
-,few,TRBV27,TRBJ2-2,TGTGCCAGCGCCTTTGGGGGGAACTCGAACACCGGGGAGCTGTTTTTT,CASAFGGNSNTGELFF
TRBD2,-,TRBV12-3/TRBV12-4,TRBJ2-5,TGTGCCAGCAGTTTCGGGAGGGGCGGGCTCCCCGGAACCCAGTACTTC,CASSFGRGGLPGTQYF
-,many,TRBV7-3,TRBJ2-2,TGTGCCAGCAGCTTATCGCCAGAAATAGGGCCTGGGGAGCTGTTTTTT,CASSLSPEIGPGELFF
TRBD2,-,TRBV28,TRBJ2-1,TGTGCCAGCAGTTCCTCCGGGACTAGCGGCTCCTACAATGAGCAGTTCTTC,CASSSSGTSGSYNEQFF
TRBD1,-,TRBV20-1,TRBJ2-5,TGCAGTGCTAGGGGGCGGACAGGAGAAAGAGAGACCCAGTACTTC,CSARGRTGERETQYF
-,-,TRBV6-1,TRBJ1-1,TGTGCCAGCAGTGAAGTAAGGGGGGCCACTGAAGCTTTCTTT,CASSEVRGATEAFF
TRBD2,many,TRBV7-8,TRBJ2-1,TGTGCCAGCAGTCTTAAACAAGGATGGCTAGCGGGCTACAATGAGCAGTTCTTC,CASSLKQGWLAGYNEQFF
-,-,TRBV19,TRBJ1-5,TGTGCCAGTAGTATAGGGACGGTAAGCAATCAGCCCCAGCATTTT,CASSIGTVSNQPQHF
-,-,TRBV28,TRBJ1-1,TGTGCCAGCAGTCAAGGACGGCGCCGAGCTTTCTTT,CASSQGRRRAFF
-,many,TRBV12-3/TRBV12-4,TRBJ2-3,TGTGCCAGCAGTGCGGCTAGCGCCTTCACAGATACGCAGTATTTT,CASSAASAFTDTQYF
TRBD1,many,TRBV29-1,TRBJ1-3,TGCAGCGTCAGGGACAGGGTCTCTGGAAACACCATATATTTT,CSVRDRVSGNTIYF
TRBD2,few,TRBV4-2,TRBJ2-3,TGTGCCAGCAGAAAGCACACGGTAGCGGGGGAGGTAGGAACAGATACGCAGTATTTT,CASRKHTVAGEVGTDTQYF
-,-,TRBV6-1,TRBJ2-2,TGTGCCAGCCGCTCAGGGTTACGTTCCGGGGAGCTGTTTTTT,CASRSGLRSGELFF
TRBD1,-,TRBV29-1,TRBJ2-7,TGCAGCGTTGTTTGGGACAGAGCCTACGAGCAGTACTTC,CSVVWDRAYEQYF
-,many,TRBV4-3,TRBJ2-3,TGCGCCAGCAGCCCTACGGTCGGTACGCAGTATTTT,CASSPTVGTQYF
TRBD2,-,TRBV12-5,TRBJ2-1,TGTGCTAGTGCCCAGGTGGGGACTAGCGGGGGCGGTAGGTCCTACAATGAGCAGTTCTTC,CASAQVGTSGGGRSYNEQFF
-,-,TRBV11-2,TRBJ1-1,TGTGCCAGCACCCCGGGAACAGGGATGAACACTGAAGCTTTCTTT,CASTPGTGMNTEAFF
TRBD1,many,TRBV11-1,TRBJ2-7,TGTGCCAGCAGCTTAAGGGACAGGGTCTACGAGCAGTACTTC,CASSLRDRVYEQYF
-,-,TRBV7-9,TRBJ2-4,TGTGCCAGCAGCTTAACCTGGGACGCGCAAAACATTCAGTACTTC,CASSLTWDAQNIQYF
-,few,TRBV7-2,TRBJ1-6,TGTGCCAGCAGCTTAGCACGGGGCCGGCGTTCACCCCTCCACTTT,CASSLARGRRSPLHF
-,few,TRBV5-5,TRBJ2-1,TGTGCCAGCAGCGTCCCCTGGGAGAGATCGGGATTTGGTAATGAGCAGTTCTTC,CASSVPWERSGFGNEQFF
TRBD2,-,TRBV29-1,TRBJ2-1,TGCAGCGGCGACTCCCCCCGGGGACTAGTTGGAAATGAGCAGTTCTTC,CSGDSPRGLVGNEQFF
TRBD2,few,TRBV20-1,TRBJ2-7,TGCAGTGCTCCCGGGACTAGTACATACGAGCAGTACTTC,CSAPGTSTYEQYF
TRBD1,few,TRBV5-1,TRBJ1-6,TGCGCCAGCAGCTTGGGACAGGGGGCCGGTTCACCCCTCCACTTT,CASSLGQGAGSPLHF
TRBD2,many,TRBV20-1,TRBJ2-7,TGCAGTGCTAGTATGGGGGGAGGGCCGGTCGAGCAGTACTTC,CSASMGGGPVEQYF
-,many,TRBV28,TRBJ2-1,TGTGCCACCCCGGGAGACGGAGGCAATGAGCAGTTCTTC,CATPGDGGNEQFF
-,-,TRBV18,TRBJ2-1,TGTGCCAGCTCACAACCGGACGGAGGCTTTGGTGAGCAGTTCTTC,CASSQPDGGFGEQFF
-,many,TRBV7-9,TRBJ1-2,TGTGCCAGCAGCTTAGGGACAGAGAACTATGGCTACACCTTC,CASSLGTENYGYTF
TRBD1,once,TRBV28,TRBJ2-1,TGTGCCAGCAGACCCGGAGGGACAGGGGGCTACAATGAGCAGTTCTTC,CASRPGGTGGYNEQFF
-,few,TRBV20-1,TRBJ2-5,TGCAGTGCTAAACAGATTCAAGAGACCCAGTACTTC,CSAKQIQETQYF
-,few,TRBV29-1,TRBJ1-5,TGCAGCGTCTCACCCGACGGGATAAATCAGCCCCAGCATTTT,CSVSPDGINQPQHF